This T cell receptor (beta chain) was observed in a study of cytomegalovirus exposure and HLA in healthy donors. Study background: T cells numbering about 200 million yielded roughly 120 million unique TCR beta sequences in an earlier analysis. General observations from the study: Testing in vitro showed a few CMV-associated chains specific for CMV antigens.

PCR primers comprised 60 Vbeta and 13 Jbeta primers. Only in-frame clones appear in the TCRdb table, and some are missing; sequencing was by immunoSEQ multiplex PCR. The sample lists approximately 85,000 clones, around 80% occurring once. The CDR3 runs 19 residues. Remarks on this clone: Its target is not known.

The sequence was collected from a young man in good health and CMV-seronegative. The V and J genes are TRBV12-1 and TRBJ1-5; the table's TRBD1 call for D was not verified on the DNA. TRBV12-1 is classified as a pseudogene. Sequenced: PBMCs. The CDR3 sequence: CASSFWGPQSSYSNQPQHF. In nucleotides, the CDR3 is TGTGCCAGCAGCTTTTGGGGGCCCCAGTCGTCCTATAGCAATCAGCCCCAGCATTTT.